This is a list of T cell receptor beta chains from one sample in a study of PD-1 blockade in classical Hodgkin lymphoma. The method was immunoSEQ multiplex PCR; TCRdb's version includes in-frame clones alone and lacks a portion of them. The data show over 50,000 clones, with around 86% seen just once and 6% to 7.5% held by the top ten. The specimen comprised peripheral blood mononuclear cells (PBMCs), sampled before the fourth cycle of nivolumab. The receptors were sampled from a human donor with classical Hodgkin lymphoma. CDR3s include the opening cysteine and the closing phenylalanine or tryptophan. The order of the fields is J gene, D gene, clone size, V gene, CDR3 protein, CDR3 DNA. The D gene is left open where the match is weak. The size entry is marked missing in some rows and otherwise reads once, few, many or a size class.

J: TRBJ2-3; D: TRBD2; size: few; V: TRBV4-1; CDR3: CASRPGLAGATDTQYF; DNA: TGCGCCAGCAGACCTGGACTAGCGGGCGCCACAGATACGCAGTATTTT
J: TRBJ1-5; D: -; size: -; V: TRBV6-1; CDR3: CASSEDGARRPQHF; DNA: TGTGCCAGCAGTGAAGACGGGGCAAGGCGTCCCCAGCATTTT
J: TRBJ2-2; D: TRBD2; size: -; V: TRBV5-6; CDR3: CASSWAGTSAGELFF; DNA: TGTGCCAGCAGCTGGGCCGGGACTAGCGCCGGGGAGCTGTTTTTT
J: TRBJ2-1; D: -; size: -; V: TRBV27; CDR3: CASSLIGGWLANNEQFF; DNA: TGTGCCAGCAGTTTAATTGGGGGGTGGCTAGCGAACAATGAGCAGTTCTTC
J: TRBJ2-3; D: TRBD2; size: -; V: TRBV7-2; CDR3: CASSPKAAGGTDTQYF; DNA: TGTGCCAGCAGCCCCAAGGCAGCGGGGGGGACAGATACGCAGTATTTT
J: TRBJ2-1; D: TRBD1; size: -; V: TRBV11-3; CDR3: CASSLGTGDRDEQFF; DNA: TGTGCCAGCAGCCTCGGGACAGGGGACCGTGATGAGCAGTTCTTC
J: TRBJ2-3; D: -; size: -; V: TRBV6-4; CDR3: CASSARDTDTQYF; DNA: TGTGCCAGCAGTGCTCGGGATACAGATACGCAGTATTTT
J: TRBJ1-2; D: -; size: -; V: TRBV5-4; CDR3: CASSNAGNIYGYTF; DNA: TGTGCCAGCAGCAACGCAGGGAATATATATGGCTACACCTTC
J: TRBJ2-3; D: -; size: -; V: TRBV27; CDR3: CASSLGRADRTDTQYF; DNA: TGTGCCAGCAGTTTGGGCAGGGCAGACCGCACAGATACGCAGTATTTT
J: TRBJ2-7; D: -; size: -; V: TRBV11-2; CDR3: CASSLDRGTVLEQYF; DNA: TGTGCCAGCAGCTTAGATCGAGGGACTGTTCTTGAGCAGTACTTC
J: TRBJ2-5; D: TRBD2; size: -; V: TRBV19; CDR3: CASSATSGGVGGTQYF; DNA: TGTGCCAGTAGTGCCACTAGCGGGGGCGTGGGAGGGACCCAGTACTTC
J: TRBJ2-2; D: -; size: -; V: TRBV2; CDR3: CASSVQGGTGELFF; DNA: TGTGCCAGCAGCGTACAAGGGGGAACCGGGGAGCTGTTTTTT
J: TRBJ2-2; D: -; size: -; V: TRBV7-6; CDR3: CASSLRSGKELFF; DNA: TGTGCCAGCAGCCTACGATCGGGGAAGGAGCTGTTTTTT
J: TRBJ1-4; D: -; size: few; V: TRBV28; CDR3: CASRLDSHPTNEKLFF; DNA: TGTGCCAGCAGGCTGGACAGCCACCCAACTAATGAAAAACTGTTTTTT
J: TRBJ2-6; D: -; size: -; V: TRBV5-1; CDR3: CASRSGQHLSGANVLTF; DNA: TGCGCCAGCAGGTCAGGACAGCACCTATCTGGGGCCAACGTCCTGACTTTC
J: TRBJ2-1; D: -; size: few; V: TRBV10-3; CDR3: CAISVEGLSSYNEQFF; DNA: TGTGCCATCAGTGTGGAAGGCCTGAGCTCCTACAATGAGCAGTTCTTC
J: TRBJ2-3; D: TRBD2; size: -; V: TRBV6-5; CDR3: CASSYSIAGGRNTQYF; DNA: TGTGCCAGCAGTTACTCGATAGCGGGGGGAAGGAATACGCAGTATTTT